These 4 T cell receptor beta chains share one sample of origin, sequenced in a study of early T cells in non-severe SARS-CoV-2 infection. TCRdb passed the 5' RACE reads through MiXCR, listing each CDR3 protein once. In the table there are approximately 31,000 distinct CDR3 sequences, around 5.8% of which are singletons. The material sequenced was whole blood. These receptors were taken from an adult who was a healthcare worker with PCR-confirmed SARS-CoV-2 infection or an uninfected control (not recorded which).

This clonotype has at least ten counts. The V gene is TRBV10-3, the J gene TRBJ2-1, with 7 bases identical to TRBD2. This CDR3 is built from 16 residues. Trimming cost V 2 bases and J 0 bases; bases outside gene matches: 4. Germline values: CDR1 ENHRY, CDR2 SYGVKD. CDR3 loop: CAISERSGASYNEQFF. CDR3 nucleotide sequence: TGTGCCATCAGTGAGCGAAGCGGGGCCTCCTACAATGAGCAGTTCTTC.

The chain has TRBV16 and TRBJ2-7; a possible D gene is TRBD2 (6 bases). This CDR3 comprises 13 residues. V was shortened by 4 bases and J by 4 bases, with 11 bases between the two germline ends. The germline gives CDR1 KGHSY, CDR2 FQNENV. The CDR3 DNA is TGTGCCAGCAGCCCCTTTGGGGGGTACGAGCAGTACTTC. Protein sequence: CASSPFGGYEQYF.

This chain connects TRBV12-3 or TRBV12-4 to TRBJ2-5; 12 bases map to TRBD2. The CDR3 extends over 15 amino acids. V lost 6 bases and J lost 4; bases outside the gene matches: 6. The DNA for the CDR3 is TGTGCCAGCAGATCTCTAGCGGGAGGGTCAGAGACCCAGTACTTC. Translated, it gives CASRSLAGGSETQYF.

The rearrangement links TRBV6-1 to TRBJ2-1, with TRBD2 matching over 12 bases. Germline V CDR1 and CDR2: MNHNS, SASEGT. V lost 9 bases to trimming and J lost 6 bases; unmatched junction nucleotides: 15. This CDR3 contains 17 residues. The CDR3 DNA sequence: TGTGCCAGTACGGGACTAGCGGGCCACTTGAGCCCCAATGAGCAGTTCTTC. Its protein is CASTGLAGHLSPNEQFF.